The entry that follows covers one TCR beta chain sequence. Its antigen is unidentified. V was trimmed by 7 bases and J by 7 bases, leaving 19 bases between them. Germline CDR1 and CDR2: MNHNY and SVGAGI (reference sequence). CDR3 length equals 14 residues. This sample is drawn from a study of OX40 agonist ivuxolimab in advanced cancers. Study background: Prior anti-PD-1, anti-PD-L1 or anti-CTLA-4 therapy did not bar entry, and about 40% had some. Study-level findings and limits: Averaging showed that CD8+ T cells had more expanded clones than CD4+ did.

The protocol was immunoSEQ multiplex PCR, while the TCRdb copy is restricted to in-frame clones and leaves out a portion. The table records 65,000 to 95,000 clones, about 84% of them present only once. Cycle 7 day 1, cycle 4 day 1, and baseline were the timepoints at which blood was sampled. The TCR was taken from an adult with an advanced solid tumor such as melanoma, head and neck, liver or kidney cancer. The material sequenced was CD4+ or CD8+ T cells sorted from blood, taken in a trial of the OX40 agonist ivuxolimab. V is TRBV6-6 and J is TRBJ1-2; no reliable D call. CDR3 bases: TGTGCCAGCAACGCATTCGCGGACGGTGGTGGCTACACCTTC. Translating it yields CASNAFADGGGYTF.